This entry lists 26 T cell receptor beta chains sequenced from one sample in a study of PD-L1 blockade in urothelial cancer. TCRdb's copy holds only in-frame clones and misses some; the assay was immunoSEQ multiplex PCR. The sample lists about 72,000 clones, about 86% occurring once. Time point meaning: pretreatment peripheral blood. This material consisted of PBMCs, taken around atezolizumab (anti-PD-L1) treatment. Receptors were obtained from a man in his sixties with urothelial cancer.

The chain employs TRBV6-1 and TRBJ1-1, with D perhaps matching TRBD1 (6 bases). This CDR3 spans 14 amino acids. With 1 base removed from V and 2 bases from J, the gap between germline ends came to 8 bases. Germline CDR1 reads MNHNS; CDR2 reads SASEGT. CDR3 in amino acids: CASSEVRGNTEAFF. CDR3 coding DNA: TGTGCCAGCAGTGAAGTCAGGGGAAACACTGAAGCTTTCTTT.

The chain employs TRBV12-5 and TRBJ1-6; 7 positions agree with TRBD1. The CDR3 loop spans 16 amino acids. With V trimmed by 5 bases and J by 3 bases, 7 bases remained unmatched. CDR1 is LGHNT, CDR2 FRNRAP, per germline. The CDR3 is CASGASTGFYNSPLHF. The CDR3 DNA is TGTGCTAGTGGTGCCTCGACAGGGTTCTATAATTCACCCCTCCACTTT.

The rearrangement joins TRBV7-2 to TRBJ1-5, with D perhaps TRBD1 (6 bases). Trimming cost V 4 bases and J 3 bases, with 10 bases left between them. Germline V gene sequence: CDR1 SGHTA, CDR2 FQGNSA. The CDR3 runs to 14 residues. This CDR3 is CASSYWDTNQPQHF. The DNA for the CDR3 is TGTGCCAGCAGCTATTGGGACACCAATCAGCCCCAGCATTTT.

This chain links TRBV5-4 with TRBJ2-3; no reliable D call. The germline V and J ends were trimmed by 1 base and 4 bases, with 10 bases remaining between them. Germline values: CDR1 SGHNT, CDR2 YYREEE (reference sequence). This CDR3 region has 14 residues. CDR3 in amino acids: CASSLLSPADTQYF. The CDR3 DNA reads as TGTGCCAGCAGCTTGTTGTCCCCCGCAGATACGCAGTATTTT. Variable domain in full (rest from reference TRBV5-4 and TRBJ2-3): ETGVTQSPTHLIKTRGQQVTLRCSSQSGHNTVSWYQQALGQGPQFIFQYYREEENGRGNFPPRFSGLQFPNYSSELNVNALELDDSALYLCASSLLSPADTQYFGPGTRLTVL.

The chain joins TRBV5-6 to TRBJ1-6, with 10 bases aligning to TRBD1. V shed 3 bases, J shed 9 bases, and the junction held 6 bases outside the gene matches. The CDR3 is made up of 15 amino acids. Germline values: CDR1 SGHDT, CDR2 YYEEEE. The DNA for the CDR3 is TGTGCCAGCAGCTCCTCCGGGACAGGGGTTTCACCCCTCCACTTT. Translation gives CASSSSGTGVSPLHF.

This sequence joins TRBV11-3 and TRBJ2-7; TRBD1 matches 8 bases. V shed 5 bases, J shed 2 bases, and the junction held 2 bases outside the gene matches. Germline CDR1 reads SGHNT; CDR2 reads YENEEA. The CDR3 contains 13 residues. The CDR3 here is CASSRGQAYEQYF. CDR3 nucleotide sequence: TGTGCCAGCAGCCGGGGACAGGCCTACGAGCAGTACTTC.

The chain carries TRBV7-9 and TRBJ2-7, with TRBD1 matching 7 bases. The germline gives CDR1 SEHNR, CDR2 FQNEAQ (reference sequence). The V segment lost 4 bases and the J segment 2 bases; nucleotides outside the gene matches: 2. The CDR3 is 13 residues long. The CDR3 sequence is CASSWDSTYEQYF. In nucleotides, the CDR3 is TGTGCCAGCAGCTGGGACAGTACCTACGAGCAGTACTTC.

The CDR3 nucleotides read TGTGCCAGCAGCTTCGGAGAGAACACTGAAGCTTTCTTT. Translating gives CASSFGENTEAFF. J is TRBJ1-1 and V is TRBV11-2; D gene unclear. The germline CDR1 and CDR2 sequences are SGHAT and FQNNGV. The CDR3 contains 13 residues. V shed 3 bases and J shed 1 base, with 6 bases lying between them.

The chain has TRBV10-1 and TRBJ2-7; 12 nucleotides line up with TRBD2. CDR3 length equals 17 residues. With 2 bases clipped from V and 2 bases from J, the junction kept 7 bases outside the gene matches. Germline CDR1 WNHNN, CDR2 SYGVQD (reference sequence). The CDR3 here is CASSETGLAGQTYEQYF. CDR3 DNA sequence: TGCGCCAGCAGTGAGACCGGACTAGCGGGGCAAACCTACGAGCAGTACTTC.

The V gene is TRBV4-3, the J gene TRBJ1-2, with D perhaps TRBD1 (5 bases). Deletions cut 1 base from V and 7 bases from J, with 10 bases between. CDR1 and CDR2 from the germline V gene are LGHNA and YSLEER. The CDR3 totals 13 residues. Written as DNA, the CDR3 is TGCGCCAGCAGCCAAGGGACAACGCTTGGCTACACCTTC. This gives the protein CASSQGTTLGYTF.

The rearrangement links TRBV7-6 to TRBJ2-5; the match to TRBD2 covers 8 bases. The length of the CDR3 is 16 residues. Germline CDR1 reads SGHVS; CDR2 reads FNYEAQ. V gave up 1 base and J gave up 4 bases; unmatched junction bases: 8. The CDR3 sequence is CASSLVGSGVLETQYF. CDR3 DNA sequence: TGTGCCAGCAGCTTAGTCGGTAGCGGGGTATTAGAGACCCAGTACTTC. Variable domain in full (rest from reference TRBV7-6 and TRBJ2-5): GAGVSQSPRYKVTKRGQDVALRCDPISGHVSLYWYRQALGQGPEFLTYFNYEAQQDKSGLPNDRFSAERPEGSISTLTIQRTEQRDSAMYRCASSLVGSGVLETQYFGPGTRLLVL.

The chain joins TRBV5-1 to TRBJ1-1; no reliable D call. The V gene lost 4 bases and the J gene lost 1 base, with 8 bases spanning the gap. This CDR3 spans 13 amino acids. The V gene's germline CDR1 is SGHRS and CDR2 YFSETQ. The chain's CDR3 is CASSLNRNTEAFF. The CDR3 nucleotides read TGCGCCAGCAGCCTAAACAGGAACACTGAAGCTTTCTTT.

The chain combines TRBV7-2 with TRBJ2-2; 8 bases are shared with TRBD2. Germline lookup yields CDR1 SGHTA and CDR2 FQGNSA. After removal of 3 bases from V and 1 base from J, the junction contained 4 bases not matched to a gene. The CDR3 is made up of 16 amino acids. The CDR3 loop is CASSLREVGNTGELFF. In DNA, the CDR3 is TGTGCCAGCAGCTTGCGGGAGGTTGGGAACACCGGGGAGCTGTTTTTT. The variable domain in full, completed from reference TRBV7-2 and TRBJ2-2, reads GAGVSQSPSNKVTEKGKDVELRCDPISGHTALYWYRQSLGQGLEFLIYFQGNSAPDKSGLPSDRFSAERTGGSVSTLTIQRTQQEDSAVYLCASSLREVGNTGELFFGEGSRLTVL.

The count of this clone is one. The rearrangement uses TRBV7-6 and TRBJ2-1; 9 bases line up with TRBD2. The germline gives CDR1 SGHVS, CDR2 FNYEAQ. The CDR3 consists of 16 residues. With V trimmed by 5 bases and J by 4 bases, 9 bases remained unmatched. CDR3 residues: CASSTYSSGGYNEQFF. For the CDR3, the DNA is TGTGCCAGCAGCACCTACTCCAGCGGGGGGTACAATGAGCAGTTCTTC.

J is TRBJ1-4 and V is TRBV6-1, with 9 bases lining up with TRBD1. Trimming removed 4 bases from V and 8 bases from J; junction bases left unmatched: 5. The CDR3 covers 14 residues. Germline V gene sequence: CDR1 MNHNS, CDR2 SASEGT. In nucleotides, the CDR3 is TGTGCCAGCAGTGTCCGGGACAGGGTGGAAAAACTGTTTTTT. This codes for CASSVRDRVEKLFF.

The chain recombines TRBV5-1 with TRBJ1-1; TRBD1 matches 8 bases. CDR3 length: 16 residues. V lost 5 bases to trimming and J lost 4 bases; unmatched junction nucleotides: 13. Germline CDR1 SGHRS, CDR2 YFSETQ. The CDR3 nucleotides are TGCGCCAGCAGTTTAGGACAGGGTCGAGCGGGCACTGAAGCTTTCTTT. Its translation: CASSLGQGRAGTEAFF.

The chain employs TRBV7-2 and TRBJ2-7, with 10 bases lining up with TRBD1. This CDR3 is built from 16 residues. Looked up from germline, CDR1 is SGHTA and CDR2 is FQGNSA. V shed 0 bases and J 5 bases; nucleotides not matched to a gene: 7. DNA of the CDR3: TGTGCCAGCAGCTTAGCGTATGACAGGGGGCTGAACGAGCAGTACTTC. Its protein product is CASSLAYDRGLNEQYF.

The CDR3 region is CASSQGVGANVHEQFF. For the CDR3, the DNA is TGCGCCAGCAGCCAAGGTGTGGGGGCTAACGTGCATGAGCAGTTCTTC. The chain is built from TRBV4-1 and TRBJ2-1, with a possible D match to TRBD1 (6 bases). Trimming removed 1 base at V and 8 bases at J, with 18 bases between. The CDR3 runs to 16 residues. The germline V gene encodes CDR1 MGHRA and CDR2 YSYEKL.

This rearrangement joins TRBV19 to TRBJ2-3; D is ambiguous. CDR1 LNHDA and CDR2 SQIVND come from the germline V gene (reference sequence). This CDR3 is 13 amino acids long. V was trimmed by 4 bases and J by 2 bases, leaving 7 bases between them. The CDR3 DNA follows: TGTGCCAGTAGTAAACAGATCACAGATACGCAGTATTTT. Protein sequence: CASSKQITDTQYF. Full variable domain (rest looked up from reference TRBV19 and TRBJ2-3): DGGITQSPKYLFRKEGQNVTLSCEQNLNHDAMYWYRQDPGQGLRLIYYSQIVNDFQKGDIAEGYSVSREKKESFPLTVTSAQKNPTAFYLCASSKQITDTQYFGPGTRLTVL.

This rearrangement joins TRBV5-1 to TRBJ2-7; 8 nucleotides agree with TRBD2. Unmatched junction bases numbered 10, after V lost 4 bases and J lost 7 bases. The length of the CDR3 is 14 residues. The germline V gene has CDR1 SGHRS and CDR2 YFSETQ. Here the CDR3 reads CASSIGTREGEQYF. The CDR3 DNA reads TGCGCCAGCAGCATCGGGACACGGGAGGGTGAGCAGTACTTC.

The rearrangement uses TRBV6-6 and TRBJ2-3, with TRBD2 matching 9 bases. After removal of 8 bases from V and 2 bases from J, the junction contained 5 bases not matched to a gene. This CDR3 has 14 residues. Looked up from germline, CDR1 is MNHNY and CDR2 is SVGAGI (reference sequence). CDR3 nucleotides: TGTGCCAGCCGGAGCGGGGGGAACACAGATACGCAGTATTTT. Translating it yields CASRSGGNTDTQYF.

The V call is TRBV5-1, the J call TRBJ2-3; TRBD2 agrees at 11 bases. Germline CDR1 SGHRS, CDR2 YFSETQ. V was clipped by 5 bases and J by 4 bases; unmatched bases: 6. The CDR3 has 15 amino acids. In DNA, the CDR3 is TGCGCCAGCAGGTCTAGCGGGGGGCGGGCAGATACGCAGTATTTT. Translated, it gives CASRSSGGRADTQYF.

The chain links TRBV27 to TRBJ2-4; no definite D call. Per germline, CDR1 MNHEY and CDR2 SMNVEV (reference sequence). The V and J ends lost 0 bases and 6 bases respectively, with 9 bases between them. CDR3 length equals 14 residues. In nucleotides, the CDR3 is TGTGCCAGCAGTTTATCGAGTCGCCCAAACATTCAGTACTTC. This translates into CASSLSSRPNIQYF.

CDR3 sequence reads: CASSTGLPPGDTEAFF. CDR3 sequence (DNA): TGTGCCAGCTCAACAGGGTTACCTCCTGGGGACACTGAAGCTTTCTTT. The chain joins TRBV2 to TRBJ1-1; TRBD1 is a possible D gene (6 bases). The V end lost 8 bases, the J end lost 3 bases, and 22 bases lay between the germline ends. The germline V gene encodes CDR1 SNHLY and CDR2 FYNNEI. The CDR3 runs 16 residues.

The chain recombines TRBV2 with TRBJ1-1, with a possible D match to TRBD1 (5 bases). The ends were cut back, 6 bases at V and 8 bases at J, with 19 bases in the middle. Per germline, CDR1 SNHLY and CDR2 FYNNEI. CDR3 length: 14 amino acids. CDR3 DNA: TGTGCCAGCAGATTCCGTGGGGGGATTGAGGAAGCTTTCTTT. Encoded protein: CASRFRGGIEEAFF.

This chain uses TRBV18 with TRBJ1-4; TRBD1 is a possible D gene (6 bases). The CDR3 is 15 residues long. V was clipped by 1 base and J by 5 bases, with 11 bases between them. Germline values: CDR1 KGHSH, CDR2 LQKENI. The CDR3 region has the DNA TGTGCCAGCTCACCACGACAGGCGACAAATGAAAAACTGTTTTTT. It is translated as CASSPRQATNEKLFF.